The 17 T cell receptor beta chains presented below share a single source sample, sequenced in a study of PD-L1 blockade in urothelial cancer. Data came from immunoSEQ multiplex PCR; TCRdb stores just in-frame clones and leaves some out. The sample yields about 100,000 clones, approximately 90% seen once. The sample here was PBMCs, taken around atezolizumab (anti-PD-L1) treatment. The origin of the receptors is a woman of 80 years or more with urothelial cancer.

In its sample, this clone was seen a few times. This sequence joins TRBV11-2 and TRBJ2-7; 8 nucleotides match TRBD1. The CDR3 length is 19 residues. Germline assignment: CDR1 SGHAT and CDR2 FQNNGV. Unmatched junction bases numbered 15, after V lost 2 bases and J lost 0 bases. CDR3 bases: TGTGCCAGCAGCTTACCCATCTCACCCGGGACAGGACTCTCCTACGAGCAGTACTTC. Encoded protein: CASSLPISPGTGLSYEQYF.

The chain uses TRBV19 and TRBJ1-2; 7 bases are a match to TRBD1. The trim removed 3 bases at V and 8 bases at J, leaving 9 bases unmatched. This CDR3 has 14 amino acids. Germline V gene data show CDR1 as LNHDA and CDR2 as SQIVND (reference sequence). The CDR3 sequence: CASSIYDRVNGYTF. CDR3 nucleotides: TGTGCCAGTAGTATCTACGACAGGGTGAACGGCTACACCTTC.

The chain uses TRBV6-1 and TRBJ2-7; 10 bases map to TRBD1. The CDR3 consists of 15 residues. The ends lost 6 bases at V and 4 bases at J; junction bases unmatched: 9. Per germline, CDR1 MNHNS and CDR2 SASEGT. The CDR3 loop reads CASSFSGTGVYEQYF. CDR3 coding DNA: TGTGCCAGCAGCTTCAGCGGGACAGGGGTATACGAGCAGTACTTC.

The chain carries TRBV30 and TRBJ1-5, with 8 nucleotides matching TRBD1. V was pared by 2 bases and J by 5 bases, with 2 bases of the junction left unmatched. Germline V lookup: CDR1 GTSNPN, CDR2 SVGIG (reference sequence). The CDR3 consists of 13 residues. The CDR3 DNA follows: TGTGCCTGGAGTTCAGGGGGCGATCAGCCCCAGCATTTT. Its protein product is CAWSSGGDQPQHF.

The CDR3 bases are TGCGCCAGCAATTCCGGGACTAGCGGGAGGAATGAGCAGTTCTTC. It specifies CASNSGTSGRNEQFF. This chain connects TRBV10-1 to TRBJ2-1, with 15 bases lining up with TRBD2. Germline CDR1 reads WNHNN; CDR2 reads SYGVQD (reference sequence). V was clipped by 7 bases and J by 7 bases; unmatched bases: 5. The CDR3 has 15 amino acids.

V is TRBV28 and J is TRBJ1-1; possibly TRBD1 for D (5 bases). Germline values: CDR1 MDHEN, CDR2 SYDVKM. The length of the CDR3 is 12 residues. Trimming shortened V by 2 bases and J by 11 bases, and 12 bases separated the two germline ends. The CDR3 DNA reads TGTGCCAGCAGTTTAGGCCAGGGTCGGGCTTTCTTT. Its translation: CASSLGQGRAFF.

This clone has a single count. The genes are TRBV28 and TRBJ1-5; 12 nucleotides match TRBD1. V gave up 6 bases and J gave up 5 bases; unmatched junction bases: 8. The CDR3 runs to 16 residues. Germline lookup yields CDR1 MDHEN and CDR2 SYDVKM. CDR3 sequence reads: CASREPGTGGHQPQHF. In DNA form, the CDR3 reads TGTGCCAGCAGAGAACCCGGGACAGGGGGCCATCAGCCCCAGCATTTT.

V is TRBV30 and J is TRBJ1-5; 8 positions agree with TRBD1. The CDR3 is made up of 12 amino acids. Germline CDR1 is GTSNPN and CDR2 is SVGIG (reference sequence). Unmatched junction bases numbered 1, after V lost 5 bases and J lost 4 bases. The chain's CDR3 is CAWDRGNQPQHF. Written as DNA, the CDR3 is TGTGCCTGGGACAGGGGAAATCAGCCCCAGCATTTT.

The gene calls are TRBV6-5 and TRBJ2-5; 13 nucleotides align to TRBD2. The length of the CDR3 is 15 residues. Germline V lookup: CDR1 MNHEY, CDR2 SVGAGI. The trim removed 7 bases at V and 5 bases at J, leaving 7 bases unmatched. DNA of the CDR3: TGTGCCAGCACCCTAGGGACTAGCGGGACCGAGACCCAGTACTTC. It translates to CASTLGTSGTETQYF.

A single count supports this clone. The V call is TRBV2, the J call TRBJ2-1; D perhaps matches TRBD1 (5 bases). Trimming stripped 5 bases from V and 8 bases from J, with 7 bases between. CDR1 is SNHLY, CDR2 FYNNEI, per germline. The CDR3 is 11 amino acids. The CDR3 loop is CASSPRDEQFF. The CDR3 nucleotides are TGTGCCAGCAGTCCCAGGGATGAGCAGTTCTTC.

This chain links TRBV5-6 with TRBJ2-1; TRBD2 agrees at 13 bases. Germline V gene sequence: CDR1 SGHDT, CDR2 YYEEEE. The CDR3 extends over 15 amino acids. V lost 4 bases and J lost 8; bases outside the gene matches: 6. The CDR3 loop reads CASSAGLAGDYEQFF. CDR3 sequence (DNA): TGTGCCAGCAGCGCCGGACTAGCGGGAGATTATGAGCAGTTCTTC.

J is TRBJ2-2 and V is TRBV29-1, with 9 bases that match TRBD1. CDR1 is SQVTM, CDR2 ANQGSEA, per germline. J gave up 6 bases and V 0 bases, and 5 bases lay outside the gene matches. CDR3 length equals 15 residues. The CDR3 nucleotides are TGCAGCGTTGAAGATGGACAGGGGTTTTCCGGGGAGCTGTTTTTT. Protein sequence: CSVEDGQGFSGELFF.

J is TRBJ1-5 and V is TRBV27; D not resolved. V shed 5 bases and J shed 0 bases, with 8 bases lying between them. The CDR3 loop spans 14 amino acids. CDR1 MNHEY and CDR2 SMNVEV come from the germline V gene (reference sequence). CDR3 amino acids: CASSGSYSNQPQHF. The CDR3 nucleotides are TGTGCCAGCAGTGGGAGCTATAGCAATCAGCCCCAGCATTTT.

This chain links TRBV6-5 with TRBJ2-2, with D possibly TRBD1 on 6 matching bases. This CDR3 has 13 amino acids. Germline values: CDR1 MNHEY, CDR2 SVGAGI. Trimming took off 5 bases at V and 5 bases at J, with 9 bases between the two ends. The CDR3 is CASSRTGTGELFF. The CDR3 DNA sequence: TGTGCCAGCAGTAGAACAGGGACCGGGGAGCTGTTTTTT.

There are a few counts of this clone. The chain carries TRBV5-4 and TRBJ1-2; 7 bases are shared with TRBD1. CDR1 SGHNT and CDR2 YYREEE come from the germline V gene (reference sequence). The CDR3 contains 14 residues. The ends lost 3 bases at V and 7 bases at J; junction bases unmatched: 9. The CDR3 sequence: CASSSGQVGGGYTF. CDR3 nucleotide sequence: TGTGCCAGCAGCTCCGGACAGGTTGGGGGTGGCTACACCTTC.

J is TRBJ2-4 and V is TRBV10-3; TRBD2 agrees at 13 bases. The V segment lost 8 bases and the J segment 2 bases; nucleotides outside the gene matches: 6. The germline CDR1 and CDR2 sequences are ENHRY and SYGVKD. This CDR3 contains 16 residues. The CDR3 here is CAIGLAGVGTKNIQYF. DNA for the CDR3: TGTGCCATCGGACTAGCGGGAGTCGGAACCAAAAACATTCAGTACTTC.

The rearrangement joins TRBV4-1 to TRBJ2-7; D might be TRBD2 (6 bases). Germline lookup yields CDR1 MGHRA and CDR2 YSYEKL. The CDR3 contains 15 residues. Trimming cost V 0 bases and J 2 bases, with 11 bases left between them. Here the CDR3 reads CASSQDHGSTYEQYF. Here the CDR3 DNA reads TGCGCCAGCAGCCAAGATCACGGGAGCACCTACGAGCAGTACTTC.